Only a few counts were recorded for the clone carrying this T cell receptor beta chain. Random hexamers were used to reverse transcribe 0.5 to 1 ug of RNA. A single record per CDR3 protein comes from TCRdb applying MiXCR to the immunoSEQ multiplex PCR reads. The sample lists about 120,000 distinct CDR3 sequences, about 94% occurring once. This entry is derived from a study of CD8 T cells in Susac syndrome. V was shortened by 2 bases and J by 5 bases, with 7 bases between the two germline ends. The V gene's germline CDR1 is MNHEY and CDR2 SVGAGI. The CDR3 is made up of 13 amino acids. The J gene is TRBJ2-1, the V gene TRBV6-5, with D unclear. This TCR was sampled from a human donor with Susac syndrome. The sequenced sample consisted of CD8+ T cells from PBMCs. The CDR3 coding sequence is TGTGCCAGCAGTTACGGCGGAGACAATGAGCAGTTCTTC. Amino acids: CASSYGGDNEQFF.